The entry that follows covers one T cell receptor beta chain sequence. The J segment lost 7 bases and the V segment lost 4 bases, leaving 5 bases of the junction unmatched. The CDR3 totals 14 residues. Looked up from germline, CDR1 is SGHVS and CDR2 is FQNEAQ. The sample originates from a study of blood T cell repertoires in COVID-19. Across the study: Specimens from acute and convalescent COVID-19 originated in the United States, Italy and Spain.

The assay was immunoSEQ multiplex PCR, and TCRdb's table has in-frame clones only and misses some. Among 110,000 or so clones listed, over 65% were seen once. The TCR was taken from a man in his sixties or seventies with acute or convalescent COVID-19. Sequences were obtained from peripheral blood. V is TRBV7-8 and J is TRBJ1-2; 11 positions match TRBD1. DNA for the CDR3: TGTGCCAGCAGCTCCTCGGACAGGGGGCTTGGCTACACCTTC. It translates to CASSSSDRGLGYTF.